Listed below are T cell receptor beta chains from one sample, sequenced in a study of T-cell reconstitution after alpha-beta-depleted transplantation in children. Via MiXCR, TCRdb re-called the PCR reads, giving one row per CDR3 protein. The profile shows hundreds of thousands of distinct CDR3 sequences, roughly 10% of them singletons. Sequenced here: PBMCs from the stem cell graft donor, sampled from the stem cell graft. The receptors here all came from a human donor who donated a stem cell graft to a child with acute lymphoblastic leukemia. Both conserved end residues are part of each CDR3. Fields, in order: V gene, CDR3 length, J gene, CDR3 protein.

TRBV4-3,15,TRBJ2-7,CASSQVRVTGSEQYF
TRBV18,15,TRBJ2-7,CASSPLQGDAYEQYF
TRBV5-1,15,TRBJ2-7,CASSIRPSGGNEQYF
TRBV12-3/TRBV12-4,13,TRBJ2-1,CASGTYLNNEQFF
TRBV15,16,TRBJ2-5,CATSPALAGGEETQYF
TRBV19,13,TRBJ2-1,CASSTGQGNEQFF
TRBV5-4,13,TRBJ2-7,CASSNSHSYEQYF
TRBV10-3,15,TRBJ2-3,CAISTGTSITDTQYF
TRBV28,13,TRBJ1-2,CARTRGANYGYTF
TRBV12-3/TRBV12-4,14,TRBJ2-2,CASSQLGSTGELFF
TRBV7-9,16,TRBJ2-7,CASSLTPSGATYEQYF
TRBV20-1,13,TRBJ2-5,CSALDRVQETQYF
TRBV15,14,TRBJ2-1,CATSAARDGNEQFF
TRBV20-1,12,TRBJ1-2,CSASLTSYGYTF
TRBV6-1,13,TRBJ1-1,CASSPGFRAEAFF
TRBV3-1,17,TRBJ2-3,CASSLSWTSGGTDTQYF
TRBV7-9,14,TRBJ1-1,CASSSGSVNTEAFF
TRBV5-1,16,TRBJ2-3,CASRSRTLIDTDTQYF
TRBV12-3/TRBV12-4,15,TRBJ1-5,CASSFRRDLNQPQHF
TRBV10-2,18,TRBJ2-7,CASSETGPTAAHSYEQYF
TRBV7-9,13,TRBJ2-2,CASTPGSAGELFF
TRBV27,14,TRBJ2-3,CASSLYGGTDTQYF
TRBV5-1,16,TRBJ1-4,CASSWGDRATNEKLFF
TRBV20-1,13,TRBJ2-7,CSAPGQSNYEQYF
TRBV29-1,11,TRBJ1-3,CSGNSGNTIYF
TRBV4-3,18,TRBJ2-5,CASSQEAQGLLGQETQYF
TRBV7-8,14,TRBJ2-3,CASSFGTPLDTQYF
TRBV9,18,TRBJ2-1,CASSAQGGGPYTFNEQFF
TRBV12-3/TRBV12-4,15,TRBJ2-2,CASSSWQSNTGELFF
TRBV11-2,14,TRBJ1-1,CASSYASGAGEAFF
TRBV12-3/TRBV12-4,14,TRBJ1-5,CASAQGRVNQPQHF
TRBV7-6,18,TRBJ2-3,CASSLGLARGVGTDTQYF
TRBV3-1,15,TRBJ2-1,CASSHAGQRVNEQFF
TRBV10-2,13,TRBJ1-5,CASMGNSNQPQHF
TRBV10-1,12,TRBJ2-7,CASSDGWREQYF
TRBV10-1,17,TRBJ2-2,CASSDSSGGPNTGELFF
TRBV20-1,13,TRBJ1-1,CSAETTGAGEAFF
TRBV20-1,14,TRBJ2-7,CSAKREVSSYEQYF
TRBV7-2,15,TRBJ1-6,CASSFSGQLNSPLHF
TRBV5-1,15,TRBJ2-5,CASSLQWGVQETQYF
TRBV10-3,16,TRBJ2-2,CAISVSQGRGTGELFF
TRBV18,13,TRBJ1-1,CASSPIKGTEAFF
TRBV7-7,13,TRBJ2-5,CASSLGAEETQYF
TRBV28,11,TRBJ2-1,CASSLSGEQFF
TRBV6-5,14,TRBJ2-5,CASRLGGGEETQYF
TRBV27,15,TRBJ2-2,CASSLSQQGAGELFF
TRBV2,19,TRBJ2-5,CTSSHETLAGGHREETQYF
TRBV4-3,17,TRBJ2-2,CASSQESGGHNTGELFF
TRBV5-1,16,TRBJ2-1,CASSLALAGGNNEQFF